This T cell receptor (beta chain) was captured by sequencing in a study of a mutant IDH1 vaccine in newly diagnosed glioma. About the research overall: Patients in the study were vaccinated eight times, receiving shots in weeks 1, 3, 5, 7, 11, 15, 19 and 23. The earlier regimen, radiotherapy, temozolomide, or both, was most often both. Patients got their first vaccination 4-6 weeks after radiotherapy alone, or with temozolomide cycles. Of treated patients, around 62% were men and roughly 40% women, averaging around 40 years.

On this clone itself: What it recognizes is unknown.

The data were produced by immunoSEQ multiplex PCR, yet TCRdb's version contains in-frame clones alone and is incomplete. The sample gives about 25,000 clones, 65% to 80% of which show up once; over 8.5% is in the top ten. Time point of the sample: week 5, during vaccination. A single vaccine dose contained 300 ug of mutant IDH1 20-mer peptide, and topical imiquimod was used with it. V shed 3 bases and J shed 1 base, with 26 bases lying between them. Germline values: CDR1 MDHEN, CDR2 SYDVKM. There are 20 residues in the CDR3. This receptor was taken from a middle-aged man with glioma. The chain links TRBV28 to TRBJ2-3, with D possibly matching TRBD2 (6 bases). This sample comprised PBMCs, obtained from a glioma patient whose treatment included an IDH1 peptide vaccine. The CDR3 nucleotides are TGTGCCAGCAGTTTGGTTGGTGGAGGGCTAGACGGAGCGGGCACAGATACGCAGTATTTT. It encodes CASSLVGGGLDGAGTDTQYF.